The subject of this entry is one T cell receptor (beta chain). The antigen is not known. Trimming left V 3 bases short and J 6 bases short, with 17 bases between. CDR1 is LNHNV and CDR2 is YYDKDF in the germline V gene (reference sequence). The CDR3 loop spans 16 amino acids. This entry comes from a study of T cell responses to AZD1222 COVID-19 vaccine. Generated by immunoSEQ multiplex PCR, the TCRdb table keeps only in-frame clones and is missing some. Found here are about 150,000 clones, approximately 89% of them singletons; the top ten hold under 2%. General observations from the study: Targeting of unmutated variant regions was reportedly seen in nearly half of spike-specific TCRs.

J is TRBJ2-2 and V is TRBV15; a possible D gene is TRBD1 (6 bases). Sample: peripheral blood, taken 28 days after the second AZD1222 dose. This clonotype was sampled from an adult who received the AZD1222 COVID-19 vaccine. In DNA, the CDR3 is TGTGCCACCAGCAGCATAATCACAGGGTCAGCCGGGGAGCTGTTTTTT. Its protein is CATSSIITGSAGELFF.